This T cell receptor beta chain was obtained from a study of blood T cell repertoires in COVID-19. Study-wide context: Specimens from acute and convalescent COVID-19 originated in the United States, Italy and Spain. PBMCs, B-cell-depleted T cells, or T cells provided the cDNA or gDNA that made up the material.

The authors' processing: Amplified reference gene primers provided the basis for estimating nucleated cell counts. Sequencing was performed with immunoSEQ multiplex PCR; in TCRdb, only in-frame clones are kept and a portion is missing. The V and J calls and clone size come from that table; D and trimming were worked out from the DNA. Of approximately 100,000 clones listed, over 70% were seen once; the top ten hold 6.6%. CDR3 length: 15 amino acids. Per germline, CDR1 LNHDA and CDR2 SQIVND (reference sequence). This receptor was identified in a woman aged 50 to 60 with acute or convalescent COVID-19. Sequencing was done on a sample of peripheral blood. V usage is TRBV19 and J usage is TRBJ1-5, with 7 bases identical to TRBD1. This CDR3 reads CATEKTGNGNQPQHF. CDR3 bases: TGTGCAACAGAGAAGACAGGGAATGGCAATCAGCCCCAGCATTTT. The variable domain in full, completed from reference TRBV19 and TRBJ1-5, reads DGGITQSPKYLFRKEGQNVTLSCEQNLNHDAMYWYRQDPGQGLRLIYYSQIVNDFQKGDIAEGYSVSREKKESFPLTVTSAQKNPTAFYLCATEKTGNGNQPQHFGDGTRLSIL.